The rows below give T cell receptor beta chains drawn from one sample of a study of a mutant IDH1 vaccine in newly diagnosed glioma. Using immunoSEQ multiplex PCR, the repertoire was profiled, and TCRdb retains in-frame clones only, with some absent. The sample lists about 120,000 clones; 75% to 90% were seen once. No cognate antigen is known for these TCRs. This material consisted of PBMCs, taken from a glioma patient whose treatment included an IDH1 peptide vaccine. The source of these receptors is a woman in her forties or fifties with glioma. CDR3s include the opening cysteine and the closing phenylalanine or tryptophan. The D gene is left open where the match is weak. Where a row states a size, it is once, few, many or the class of an expanded clone; other rows omit it.

>TRBJ2-7|TRBV6-1|TRBD2|-
TGTGCCAGCAGTGAAGATGGGGCTAGCGGGAGGAGCTCCTACGAGCAGTACTTC
CASSEDGASGRSSYEQYF
>TRBJ1-1|TRBV28|-|-
TGTGCCAGCAGTTTAACTACTAGGGAAGCTTTCTTT
CASSLTTREAFF
>TRBJ1-6|TRBV6-1|TRBD1|-
TGTGCCAGCAGTGAAACCCTACCGGGACAGGGGGGTTCACCCCTCCACTTT
CASSETLPGQGGSPLHF
>TRBJ2-3|TRBV5-1|-|-
TGCGCCAGCAGCTCCCCTCTAATGAGCACAGATACGCAGTATTTT
CASSSPLMSTDTQYF
>TRBJ2-6|TRBV28|-|-
TGTGCCAGCAGTTCCGCCGCTGGTGGGGCCAACGTCCTGACTTTC
CASSSAAGGANVLTF
>TRBJ2-5|TRBV7-9|TRBD2|-
TGTGCCAGCAGCACCCCTTATAGACTAGCGGGCAACCAAGAGACCCAGTACTTC
CASSTPYRLAGNQETQYF
>TRBJ2-7|TRBV29-1|-|-
TGCAGCGTTGATATGGGGGCAGGGAAGCAGTACTTC
CSVDMGAGKQYF
>TRBJ2-3|TRBV5-1|-|-
TGCGCCAGCAGCCCTCGCACTAGAAACACAGATACGCAGTATTTT
CASSPRTRNTDTQYF
>TRBJ2-1|TRBV7-7|-|-
TGTGCTAGCAGCCCGGCGGTGGGGGCTGAGCAGTTCTTC
CASSPAVGAEQFF
>TRBJ2-1|TRBV7-8|TRBD2|-
TGTGCCAGCAGCTTGAGAGCGGGAGGGCCCTGGGCTGAGCAGTTCTTC
CASSLRAGGPWAEQFF
>TRBJ1-5|TRBV19|-|-
TGTGCCAGTAGTTATTCAGGGGATAGCAATCAGCCCCAGCATTTT
CASSYSGDSNQPQHF
>TRBJ1-1|TRBV6-1|-|-
TGTGCCAGCAGTGGCGATTTGAACACTGAAGCTTTCTTT
CASSGDLNTEAFF
>TRBJ1-4|TRBV5-6|-|-
TGTGCCAGCAGCTTGGCAGGGGCGGGTGAAAAACTGTTTTTT
CASSLAGAGEKLFF
>TRBJ2-1|TRBV7-2|-|once
TGTGCCAGCAGCTTAGTGGTCGTTGGGTTCTTC
CASSLVVVGFF
>TRBJ2-1|TRBV6-6|-|-
TGTGCCAGCAGTTACTTTGCGGCTTCCTACAATGAGCAGTTCTTC
CASSYFAASYNEQFF
>TRBJ1-6|TRBV30|-|-
TGTGCCTGGAGTGTGGTAGGGGTGTACTCACCCCTCCACTTT
CAWSVVGVYSPLHF
>TRBJ2-7|TRBV7-9|-|once
TGTGCCAGCACAGGGACCGGTTACGAGCAGTACTTC
CASTGTGYEQYF
>TRBJ2-1|TRBV9|TRBD2|-
TGTGCCAGCAGCGACGGACTAGCGGGAGAAAATGAGCAGTTCTTC
CASSDGLAGENEQFF
>TRBJ1-2|TRBV6-1|-|-
TGTGCCAGCAGCTCCTCCTTTGACATCCCTCGGGGCTACACCTTC
CASSSSFDIPRGYTF
>TRBJ2-7|TRBV15|-|-
TGTGCCACCAGCAGAGATTTGGGGGGCCGGGGCGAGCAGTACTTC
CATSRDLGGRGEQYF
>TRBJ2-2|TRBV18|-|-
TGTGCCAGCTCACCGCAGGAGGCGGGCACCGGGGAGCTGTTTTTT
CASSPQEAGTGELFF
>TRBJ1-5|TRBV19|-|-
TGTGCCAGTAGTATAGCTACAGCAAATCAGCCCCAGCATTTT
CASSIATANQPQHF
>TRBJ2-7|TRBV28|-|-
TGTGCCAGCAGGGGGGCGGGGGTCGAGCAGTACTTC
CASRGAGVEQYF
>TRBJ2-7|TRBV28|-|-
TGTGCCAGCAGCGTCGACAGGCGGGAGCAGTACTTC
CASSVDRREQYF
>TRBJ2-3|TRBV9|-|-
TGTGCCAGCAGCCAGAGGGTAGCGGAGACCACAGATACGCAGTATTTT
CASSQRVAETTDTQYF
>TRBJ2-3|TRBV5-4|-|-
TGTGCCAGCAGCCTTCCGGAGGGCACAGATACGCAGTATTTT
CASSLPEGTDTQYF
>TRBJ2-7|TRBV13|-|-
TGTGCCAGCAGCTTAGGAGGGTACGAGCAGTACTTC
CASSLGGYEQYF
>TRBJ2-5|TRBV7-8|TRBD2|-
TGTGCCAGCAGCTTAAGGAGCGGGAGTCGAGAGACCCAGTACTTC
CASSLRSGSRETQYF
>TRBJ2-1|TRBV28|-|-
TGTGCCAGCAGTTTTGGGTACAATGAGCAGTTCTTC
CASSFGYNEQFF
>TRBJ1-1|TRBV28|TRBD1|-
TGTGCCAGCAGTTTAGGACAGGAATCTGAAGCTTTCTTT
CASSLGQESEAFF
>TRBJ2-3|TRBV2|-|-
TGTGCCAGCAGTGAAATGGGGGAACTGACAGATACGCAGTATTTT
CASSEMGELTDTQYF